This TCR beta chain was recovered during a study of blood T cell repertoires in COVID-19. Study at large: Acute and convalescent COVID-19 samples came from the United States, Italy and Spain. PBMCs, B-cell-depleted T cells, or T cells provided the cDNA or gDNA that made up the material.

Original data processing: For nucleated cells, counts were estimated from reference gene primer amplification. The table came from immunoSEQ multiplex PCR; TCRdb's copy has only in-frame clones and leaves some out. The V and J calls and clone size are taken from that table; D and trimming were inferred from the DNA. Among about 160,000 clones listed, approximately 90% were seen once. Losses at the gene ends were 0 bases for V and 14 bases for J; bases not matched to a gene: 4. There are 12 residues in the CDR3. V and J are TRBV12-3 or TRBV12-4 and TRBJ2-1, with TRBD1 identical over 7 bases. The TCR originated in a woman between 55 and 75 years old who had recovered from COVID-19. What was sequenced was peripheral blood. The CDR3 region has the DNA TGTGCCAGCAGTTTAGCTCCGGGACAGAAGTTCTTC. It translates to CASSLAPGQKFF.